Shown below are 15 T cell receptor beta chains from a single sample sequenced in a study of Ad26.COV2.S vaccination and SARS-CoV-2 variants. Treatment: roughly 18 received Ad26.COV2.S at low or high dose, single or two shots; about 5 received placebo; per-sample allocation not given. Samples analyzed were those drawn on day 63 after the first vaccine or placebo injection. Method: immunoSEQ multiplex PCR; TCRdb's copy keeps in-frame clones and lacks some. The table includes roughly 510,000 clones, roughly 87% detected once. Sequencing used peripheral blood, obtained in a trial of Ad26.COV2.S vaccine versus placebo. The origin of the receptors is a person between 18 and 60 years old who received the Ad26.COV2.S COVID-19 vaccine or a placebo.

The CDR3 nucleotides read TGTGCCAGCAGCGTGGACAGGACCAACTATGGCTACACCTTC. Protein sequence: CASSVDRTNYGYTF. The rearrangement joins TRBV7-2 to TRBJ1-2; 7 bases map to TRBD1. The germline CDR1 and CDR2 sequences are SGHTA and FQGNSA. The CDR3 runs 14 residues. V lost 5 bases and J lost 2; bases outside the gene matches: 5. The whole variable domain, filled in from reference TRBV7-2 and TRBJ1-2, reads GAGVSQSPSNKVTEKGKDVELRCDPISGHTALYWYRQSLGQGLEFLIYFQGNSAPDKSGLPSDRFSAERTGGSVSTLTIQRTQQEDSAVYLCASSVDRTNYGYTFGSGTRLTVV.

The V and J genes are TRBV7-2 and TRBJ1-5; D is unresolved. The CDR3 loop spans 12 amino acids. Trimming pared 3 bases from V and 0 bases from J, leaving 0 bases between. Germline-derived CDR1 and CDR2 are SGHTA and FQGNSA. CDR3 loop: CASSFSNQPQHF. The DNA for the CDR3 is TGTGCCAGCAGCTTTAGCAATCAGCCCCAGCATTTT.

J is TRBJ2-4 and V is TRBV12-3 or TRBV12-4; D not certain. The CDR3 contains 13 residues. CDR3 protein: CASQQLAKNIQYF. The CDR3, as DNA: TGTGCATCGCAACAACTAGCCAAAAACATTCAGTACTTC.

The rearrangement links TRBV5-3 to TRBJ2-3; the match to TRBD2 covers 9 bases. TRBV5-3 is known as an ORF, though its function is uncertain. The CDR3 is 17 residues long. V lost 4 bases and J lost 8; bases outside the gene matches: 17. DNA of the CDR3: TGTGCCAGAAGCGATTTAGCGGGAGATTCTTCCGGAGGTACGCAGTATTTT. This encodes CARSDLAGDSSGGTQYF.

On this clone: The same CDR3 also results from other DNA sequences found in this sample. V usage is TRBV14 and J usage is TRBJ2-3; D may match TRBD1 or TRBD2 (5 bases each). V was trimmed by 4 bases and J by 0 bases, leaving 11 bases between them. This CDR3 spans 15 amino acids. The V gene's germline CDR1 is SGHDN and CDR2 FVKESK. For the CDR3, the DNA is TGTGCCAGCAGCCCTCCGGGACGCAGCACAGATACGCAGTATTTT. Translating it yields CASSPPGRSTDTQYF. Variable domain in full (rest from reference TRBV14 and TRBJ2-3): EAGVTQFPSHSVIEKGQTVTLRCDPISGHDNLYWYRRVMGKEIKFLLHFVKESKQDESGMPNNRFLAERTGGTYSTLKVQPAELEDSGVYFCASSPPGRSTDTQYFGPGTRLTVL.

This chain connects TRBV7-8 to TRBJ1-2; 9 nucleotides line up with TRBD1. The germline gives CDR1 SGHVS, CDR2 FQNEAQ. V lost 0 bases, J lost 5 bases, and 7 bases stayed unmatched. This CDR3 spans 16 amino acids. This chain's CDR3 is CASSLAETGGGYGYTF. The CDR3 DNA is TGTGCCAGCAGCTTAGCAGAGACAGGGGGTGGTTATGGCTACACCTTC.

V usage is TRBV5-1 and J usage is TRBJ2-1, with 9 positions matching TRBD1. Germline V gene lookup returns CDR1 SGHRS and CDR2 YFSETQ. With V trimmed by 0 bases and J by 4 bases, 2 bases remained unmatched. The length of the CDR3 is 15 residues. The CDR3 coding sequence is TGCGCCAGCAGCTTGGTACAGGGGGCGTACAATGAGCAGTTCTTC. This sequence encodes CASSLVQGAYNEQFF.

The chain employs TRBV18 and TRBJ1-4; perhaps TRBD1 as D (5 bases). CDR1 KGHSH and CDR2 LQKENI come from the germline V gene. This CDR3 contains 14 residues. The germline V and J ends were trimmed by 2 bases and 8 bases, with 12 bases remaining between them. The CDR3: CASSPGTRGEKLFF. The CDR3 DNA reads TGTGCCAGCTCACCAGGGACTCGGGGGGAAAAACTGTTTTTT.

This clone has only a few counts. The rearrangement links TRBV6-5 to TRBJ1-3; no reliable D call. The CDR3 sequence is 14 residues long. Germline lookup yields CDR1 MNHEY and CDR2 SVGAGI. V was trimmed by 2 bases and J by 2 bases, leaving 7 bases between them. The CDR3 loop is CASSYTFPGNTIYF. The CDR3 bases are TGTGCCAGCAGTTACACATTCCCTGGAAACACCATATATTTT.

The CDR3 DNA sequence: TGTGCCAGCAGGGAAAACAGGGGTAGCAATCAGCCCCAGCATTTT. This translates into CASRENRGSNQPQHF. This chain connects TRBV27 to TRBJ1-5, with 7 bases aligning to TRBD1. V lost 6 bases to trimming and J lost 0 bases; unmatched junction nucleotides: 5. Germline CDR1 and CDR2: MNHEY and SMNVEV (reference sequence). The CDR3 runs to 15 residues.

The genes are TRBV21-1 and TRBJ2-5; TRBD2 reflects the table's D call only, with no check against the DNA. TRBV21-1 is noted as a pseudogene. The CDR3 sequence is 16 residues long. The CDR3 DNA sequence: TGTGCCAGCAGCAAAGTCGTTAGCGGGGGGGAAGAGACCCAGTACTTC. Its translation: CASSKVVSGGEETQYF.

This chain joins TRBV5-6 and TRBJ2-2; D possibly corresponds to TRBD1 (5 bases). Germline CDR1 is SGHDT and CDR2 is YYEEEE. This CDR3 is 15 amino acids long. V was shortened by 6 bases and J by 3 bases, with 15 bases between the two germline ends. CDR3 loop: CASNRATEYTGELFF. The CDR3 nucleotides read TGTGCCAGCAACCGAGCGACAGAGTACACCGGGGAGCTGTTTTTT.

The genes are TRBV21-1 and TRBJ1-4; the D call in the table, TRBD1, was not verified against the DNA. TRBV21-1 is a documented pseudogene. This CDR3 contains 17 residues. The CDR3 spells CASTPGTGRLTNEKLFF. The CDR3 region has the DNA TGTGCCAGCACCCCCGGGACAGGGCGTCTTACTAATGAAAAACTGTTTTTT.

The chain employs TRBV28 and TRBJ2-4, with 7 bases lining up with TRBD1. The CDR3 sequence is 15 residues long. J was trimmed by 0 bases and V by 6 bases; bases with no gene match: 5. Looked up from germline, CDR1 is MDHEN and CDR2 is SYDVKM. This chain's CDR3 is CASSTGVLAKNIQYF. The CDR3 nucleotides read TGTGCCAGCAGCACAGGGGTCCTAGCCAAAAACATTCAGTACTTC.

This rearrangement joins TRBV7-2 to TRBJ2-7; D is unresolved. The CDR3 is 17 residues long. Between the trimmed V and J ends, which lost 1 base and 6 bases, there was a span of 22 bases. Germline loops: CDR1 SGHTA, CDR2 FQGNSA. The CDR3 region is CASSLEAPGLQTSEQYF. The DNA for the CDR3 is TGTGCCAGCAGCTTAGAGGCCCCCGGGCTCCAGACGAGCGAGCAGTACTTC.